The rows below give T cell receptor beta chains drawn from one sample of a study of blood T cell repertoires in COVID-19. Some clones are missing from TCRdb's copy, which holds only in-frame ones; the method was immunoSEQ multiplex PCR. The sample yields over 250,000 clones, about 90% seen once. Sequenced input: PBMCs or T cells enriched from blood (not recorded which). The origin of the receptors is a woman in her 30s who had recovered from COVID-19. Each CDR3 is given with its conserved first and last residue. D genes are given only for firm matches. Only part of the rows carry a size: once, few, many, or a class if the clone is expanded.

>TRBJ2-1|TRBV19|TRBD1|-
CASSTGTGRNEQFF
TGTGCCAGTAGCACCGGGACAGGGAGGAATGAGCAGTTCTTC
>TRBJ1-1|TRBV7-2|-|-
CASSLSYRNTEAFF
TGTGCCAGCAGCTTATCCTATAGGAACACTGAAGCTTTCTTT
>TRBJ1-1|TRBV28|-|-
CASSRRVTEAFF
TGTGCCAGCAGTAGGAGGGTTACTGAAGCTTTCTTT
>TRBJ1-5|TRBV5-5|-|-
CASSPTPRTGNQPQHF
TGTGCCAGCAGCCCGACCCCGAGGACAGGCAATCAGCCCCAGCATTTT
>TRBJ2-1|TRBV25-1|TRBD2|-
CASTGRGERPSHEQFF
TGTGCCAGCACCGGGAGGGGGGAAAGACCCTCGCATGAGCAGTTCTTC
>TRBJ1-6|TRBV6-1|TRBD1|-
CASSEGGDRGLKKYNSPLHF
TGTGCCAGCAGTGAAGGAGGGGACAGGGGGTTAAAGAAGTATAATTCACCCCTCCACTTT
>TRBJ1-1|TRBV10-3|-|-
CAISERGYTEAFF
TGTGCCATCAGTGAACGGGGGTACACTGAAGCTTTCTTT
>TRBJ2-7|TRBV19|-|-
CASSIARGFYEQYF
TGTGCCAGTAGTATAGCCCGGGGTTTCTACGAGCAGTACTTC
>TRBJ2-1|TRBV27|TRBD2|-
CASSQAGVYNEQFF
TGTGCCAGCAGTCAAGCGGGGGTCTACAATGAGCAGTTCTTC
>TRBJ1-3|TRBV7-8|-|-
CASSLGRVGNTIYF
TGTGCCAGCAGCTTAGGCCGGGTTGGAAACACCATATATTTT
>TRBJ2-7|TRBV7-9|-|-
CASSLLAGVGYEQYF
TGTGCCAGCAGCCTCCTAGCAGGGGTTGGTTACGAGCAGTACTTC
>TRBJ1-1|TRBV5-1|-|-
CASSLVKSGAGNTEAFF
TGCGCCAGCAGCTTGGTGAAGTCAGGGGCGGGGAACACTGAAGCTTTCTTT
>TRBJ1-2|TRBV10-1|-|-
CASSRDSYGYTF
TGCGCCAGCTCCCGGGATTCCTATGGCTACACCTTC
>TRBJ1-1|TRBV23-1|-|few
CASSPLREWIENTEAFF
TGCGCCAGCAGTCCCCTGAGGGAGTGGATAGAGAACACTGAAGCTTTCTTT
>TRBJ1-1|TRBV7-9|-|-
CASSLGPGLNTEAFF
TGTGCCAGCAGCTTAGGGCCAGGGTTGAACACTGAAGCTTTCTTT
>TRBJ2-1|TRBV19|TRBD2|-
CATRLAGDPYNEQFF
TGTGCCACCCGACTAGCGGGGGACCCCTACAATGAGCAGTTCTTC
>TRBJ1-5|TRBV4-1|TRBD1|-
CASSQFRGGAGQPQHF
TGCGCCAGCAGCCAATTCCGAGGGGGCGCAGGTCAGCCCCAGCATTTT
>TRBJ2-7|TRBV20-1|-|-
CSASIDYEQYF
TGCAGTGCTTCTATTGACTACGAGCAGTACTTC
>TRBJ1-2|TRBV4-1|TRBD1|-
CASSHLTGDNYGYTF
TGCGCCAGCAGCCATTTGACAGGGGATAACTATGGCTACACCTTC
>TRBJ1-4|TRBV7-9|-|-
CASSSIRGSTHEKLFF
TGTGCCAGCAGCTCCATTAGGGGTTCAACTCATGAAAAACTGTTTTTT
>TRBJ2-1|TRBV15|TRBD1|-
CATSGRTGDNEQFF
TGTGCCACCAGCGGTCGGACAGGGGATAATGAGCAGTTCTTC
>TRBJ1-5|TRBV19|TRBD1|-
CATSRTGSGNQPQHF
TGTGCCACCTCACGGACAGGCTCGGGCAATCAGCCCCAGCATTTT